This T cell receptor beta chain was found in a study of molecular identifiers for immune sequencing clone quantification (dated by TCRdb to the late 2010s). Notes on the research overall: In a replicate experiment, RNA from around 18,000 or 91,000 naive CD8 T cells was split into five aliquots, four of which were sequenced. This methods study used CD8 T cells to benchmark TCR RNA copy counting and molecular-identifier clustering-based TCR repertoire sequencing (MIDCIRS).

V ends up 10 bases short and J 3 bases short, with an unmatched junction base count of 13. The germline V gene supplies CDR1 SGHTA and CDR2 FQGNSA. The cysteine opens and the phenylalanine closes a CDR3 of 16 amino acids. This entry keeps only the CDR3 DNA: 48 bases, framed from base 1. Libraries were constructed by PCR. Sequencing took place on a NextSeq 500. Bulk TCR libraries were generated as previously described, with the TCR primers listed in Table S5 used. Purification of total RNA was performed with the Qiagen AllPrep DNA/RNA kit. Reads from multiple sequencing runs of the same library were pooled before analysis. Under the source paper's analysis protocol: Reads were retained only if an exact TCR constant sequence was present, and the retained reads were trimmed to 150 nt and grouped according to their 12-nt molecular barcodes. Within each barcode group, reads were sub-clustered at a 15% Levenshtein threshold, and quality-weighted consensus sequences were built per RNA molecule. Non-functional sequences were discarded, and so were lower-count sequences lying one edit away from another sequence. Barcode sub-clusters with fewer than 20% of the maximum read count were removed, based on fitting two negative binomial distributions. TCRdb's own reprocessing of the public reads used fastp at Q25 and MiXCR and kept productive beta chains. When rows share a CDR3 protein, they turn into one entry using the most common DNA and genes. These V and J calls originate from TCRdb's pipeline instead of the authors' own analysis. This sample gives about 630,000 distinct CDR3 sequences in total; about 25% of them show up just once. About 0.78% of the sample comes from the top ten.

This clonotype has ten or more counts. What antigen it recognizes has not been identified. No much larger clone exists at a distance of one base, and base qualities are not known. Libraries of naive CD8 T cells were built from around 20,000 to 1,000,000 sorted cells, with 10%, 30% or 50% of the purified RNA used. Naive CD8 T cells were FACS-sorted as CD8+CD4-CCR7+CD45RA+ on a BD FACSAria II into RLT Plus buffer. To test detection sensitivity, Jurkat RNA equal to around 11 TCR copies was added to samples of about 17,000-1,100,000 naive CD8 T cells. Enrichment of CD8 T cells was performed with RosetteSep CD8+ T Cell Enrichment Cocktail and Ficoll-Paque, after which ACK red cell lysis was carried out. Summary of the overall study and its limitations: Without barcode sub-clustering, chimeric consensus sequences inflated TCR diversity; chimeras reached as high as 47%. Spiked-in Jurkat TCR RNA equal to a single cell's worth was reported to be detectable even within one million naive CD8 T cells. Modeling gave about 3 recovered TCR RNA copies per cell versus 7.5 to 10 by digital PCR, implying roughly 28% capture efficiency. Highly expanded clone sizes could be underestimated because identical TCR molecules may share a barcode. The naive libraries included spiked-in Jurkat TCR RNA (around 9 copies' worth), and this Jurkat TCR RNA is not part of the donor repertoire. Clones above 20 RNA copies held over 97% of molecules in CMV-specific effector cells but under 1% in naive cells.

Source material: naive CD8+ T cells from blood, with Jurkat cell RNA spiked in. The meaning of the sample's cell subset or site label: FACS-sorted CD8+CD4-CCR7+CD45RA+ naive T cells. This receptor was identified in a human donor in good health. Some libraries in this study had Jurkat cell RNA spiked in. The V gene is TRBV7-2 and the J gene is TRBJ2-3, with 10 middle bases fitting TRBD2. The DNA reads TGTGCCACCTGGGCTAGCGGGGGCGGTTCAACAGATACGCAGTATTTT. This sequence encodes CATWASGGGSTDTQYF.